What follows are 24 T cell receptor beta chains derived from one specimen sequenced in a study of OX40 agonist ivuxolimab in advanced cancers. The repertoire was sequenced with immunoSEQ multiplex PCR; TCRdb's copy has only in-frame clones and lacks some. The sample contains tens of thousands of clones, roughly 77% of which appear only once. The source was CD4+ or CD8+ T cells sorted from blood, collected in a trial of the OX40 agonist ivuxolimab. All receptors derive from an adult with an advanced solid tumor such as melanoma, head and neck, liver or kidney cancer.

This sequence joins TRBV19 and TRBJ2-3; 8 positions match TRBD1. Germline values: CDR1 LNHDA, CDR2 SQIVND (reference sequence). After removal of 3 bases from V and 3 bases from J, the junction contained 5 bases not matched to a gene. The CDR3 runs 15 residues. The CDR3 nucleotides read TGTGCCAGTAGTATCCCAGGGGGCGCGACAGATACGCAGTATTTT. This translates into CASSIPGGATDTQYF.

In its sample, this clone was seen a few times. The chain joins TRBV5-1 to TRBJ1-1, with TRBD1 as a possible D gene (6 bases). V lost 0 bases to trimming and J lost 5 bases, with 23 bases between them. The CDR3 has 18 residues. The V gene's germline CDR1 is SGHRS and CDR2 YFSETQ. CDR3 sequence: CASSLAGIGRGPGTEAFF. The CDR3 DNA sequence: TGCGCCAGCAGCTTGGCCGGTATCGGCAGGGGACCTGGAACTGAAGCTTTCTTT.

This clone was seen only once. This sequence joins TRBV11-2 and TRBJ1-1, with 10 nucleotides matching TRBD1. This CDR3 comprises 15 residues. J lost 5 bases, V lost 4 bases, and 7 bases had no gene match. CDR1 and CDR2 from the germline V gene are SGHAT and FQNNGV. As DNA, the CDR3 is TGTGCCAGCAGCTCCGGGACAGGGGTGGGGACTGAAGCTTTCTTT. Protein product: CASSSGTGVGTEAFF.

This rearrangement joins TRBV14 to TRBJ2-5, with 7 bases lining up with TRBD2. The CDR3 consists of 16 residues. V lost 3 bases and J lost 3; bases outside the gene matches: 10. CDR1 and CDR2 from the germline V gene are SGHDN and FVKESK. The CDR3 loop reads CASSHVFGGIKETQYF. DNA for the CDR3: TGTGCCAGCAGCCACGTATTCGGGGGGATAAAAGAGACCCAGTACTTC. The variable domain in full, completed from reference TRBV14 and TRBJ2-5, reads EAGVTQFPSHSVIEKGQTVTLRCDPISGHDNLYWYRRVMGKEIKFLLHFVKESKQDESGMPNNRFLAERTGGTYSTLKVQPAELEDSGVYFCASSHVFGGIKETQYFGPGTRLLVL.

The chain joins TRBV7-2 to TRBJ1-4, with D unclear. The V and J ends lost 1 base and 4 bases respectively, with 13 bases between them. The germline V gene encodes CDR1 SGHTA and CDR2 FQGNSA. This CDR3 is built from 16 residues. CDR3 DNA sequence: TGTGCCAGCAGCTTAGATCGTGTACTGCGTAATGAAAAACTGTTTTTT. The encoded protein is CASSLDRVLRNEKLFF.

The V call is TRBV11-1, the J call TRBJ1-4, with TRBD1 matching over 8 bases. Trimming cost V 3 bases and J 0 bases; bases outside gene matches: 6. The CDR3 sequence is 17 residues long. CDR1 and CDR2 (germline): SGHAT, FQDESV (reference sequence). DNA for the CDR3: TGTGCCAGCAGCTTCGGGACAGGATACGCAACTAATGAAAAACTGTTTTTT. Its translation: CASSFGTGYATNEKLFF.

J is TRBJ1-1 and V is TRBV19; TRBD1 is a possible D gene (6 bases). The V gene lost 7 bases and the J gene lost 6 bases, with 12 bases spanning the gap. CDR1 is LNHDA, CDR2 SQIVND, per germline (reference sequence). This CDR3 contains 12 residues. The CDR3 protein is CASTSRTAEAFF. DNA of the CDR3: TGTGCCAGTACGTCCCGGACAGCTGAAGCTTTCTTT. Full variable domain (missing parts from reference TRBV19 and TRBJ1-1): DGGITQSPKYLFRKEGQNVTLSCEQNLNHDAMYWYRQDPGQGLRLIYYSQIVNDFQKGDIAEGYSVSREKKESFPLTVTSAQKNPTAFYLCASTSRTAEAFFGQGTRLTVV.

This chain's CDR3 is CASSLVSFRFF. The CDR3 nucleotides are TGTGCCAGCAGCTTAGTCTCTTTTAGGTTCTTT. This sequence joins TRBV7-9 and TRBJ1-1, with D uncertain. V lost 1 base and J lost 14, with 11 bases in between. The CDR3 covers 11 residues. Germline CDR1 and CDR2: SEHNR and FQNEAQ (reference sequence).

The V and J genes are TRBV6-1 and TRBJ2-5, with D perhaps TRBD2 (6 bases). The germline CDR1 and CDR2 sequences are MNHNS and SASEGT. The ends were cut back, 3 bases at V and 11 bases at J, with 13 bases in the middle. The CDR3 length is 12 residues. The CDR3 bases are TGTGCCAGCAGTGACGGCCCCCGGGAGCAGTACTTC. It specifies CASSDGPREQYF.

This chain connects TRBV5-6 to TRBJ2-5; D not certain. Trimming took 6 bases from V and 5 from J, leaving 14 bases between them. Germline loops: CDR1 SGHDT, CDR2 YYEEEE. The CDR3 runs 13 residues. The CDR3, as DNA: TGTGCCAGCAAGTCGTGGGGTCTGGAGACCCAGTACTTC. It specifies CASKSWGLETQYF.

V usage is TRBV6-5 and J usage is TRBJ1-1, with D tentatively TRBD1 (6 bases). V was pared by 4 bases and J by 5 bases, with 14 bases between. Germline V gene sequence: CDR1 MNHEY, CDR2 SVGAGI. The CDR3 consists of 14 residues. CDR3 bases: TGTGCCAGCAGTTTAGAGGGGGGAAGGACTGAAGCTTTCTTT. This encodes CASSLEGGRTEAFF.

This chain links TRBV9 with TRBJ2-7; the D gene is possibly TRBD2 (6 bases). The CDR3 extends over 14 amino acids. CDR1 is SGDLS, CDR2 YYNGEE, per germline. The ends were cut back, 4 bases at V and 6 bases at J, with 17 bases in the middle. The CDR3 DNA sequence: TGTGCCAGCAGCCCGCGGGACTTCTATGCCGAGCAGTACTTC. Translation: CASSPRDFYAEQYF.

The V gene is TRBV27, the J gene TRBJ2-5; the match to TRBD1 covers 7 bases. The CDR3 extends over 14 amino acids. Trimming at V came to 8 bases and at J to 4 bases, leaving 10 bases not matched to a gene. Germline V CDR1 and CDR2: MNHEY, SMNVEV (reference sequence). The CDR3 nucleotides are TGTGCCAGCTCAGGGGGAAACGGAAGAGAGACCCAGTACTTC. Translating gives CASSGGNGRETQYF.

The chain links TRBV7-3 to TRBJ2-2, with D tentatively TRBD2 (6 bases). Germline V lookup: CDR1 SGHTA, CDR2 FQGTGA. There are 16 residues in the CDR3. Between the trimmed V and J ends, which lost 5 bases and 6 bases, there was a span of 19 bases. The CDR3 region is CASSRPGLREAGELFF. In nucleotides, the CDR3 is TGTGCCAGCAGCCGACCGGGACTCCGAGAGGCCGGGGAGCTGTTTTTT. Variable domain in full (rest from reference TRBV7-3 and TRBJ2-2): GAGVSQTPSNKVTEKGKYVELRCDPISGHTALYWYRQSLGQGPEFLIYFQGTGAADDSGLPNDRFFAVRPEGSVSTLKIQRTERGDSAVYLCASSRPGLREAGELFFGEGSRLTVL.

The V call is TRBV29-1, the J call TRBJ1-2; D call uncertain. There are 12 residues in the CDR3. Trimming removed 3 bases from V and 10 bases from J, with 15 bases in between. The V gene's germline CDR1 is SQVTM and CDR2 ANQGSEA. CDR3 in amino acids: CSVDKDLISYTF. In DNA form, the CDR3 reads TGCAGCGTTGATAAGGACCTCATTTCCTACACCTTC.

This rearrangement joins TRBV6-5 to TRBJ1-1, with a possible D match to TRBD1 (6 bases). Trimming shortened V by 5 bases and J by 5 bases, and 15 bases separated the two germline ends. Per the germline V gene, CDR1 is MNHEY and CDR2 is SVGAGI. The CDR3 extends over 14 amino acids. The CDR3 is CASSPGHRTTEAFF. CDR3 coding DNA: TGTGCCAGCAGTCCGGGACACAGGACGACTGAAGCTTTCTTT.

The genes are TRBV7-2 and TRBJ2-7; the match to TRBD1 covers 10 bases. V was pared by 4 bases and J by 11 bases, with 14 bases of the junction left unmatched. The CDR3 is made up of 15 amino acids. The germline V gene has CDR1 SGHTA and CDR2 FQGNSA. DNA of the CDR3: TGTGCCAGCAGCTCCTCCGCGGGACAGGGGCGGTTTGAGTACTTC. The encoded protein is CASSSSAGQGRFEYF.

Turning to this clone: One end of the junction does not line up with germline, which may come from a read error. The genes are TRBV20-1 and TRBJ2-3, with 11 bases that match TRBD2. The CDR3 has 11 amino acids. CDR1 and CDR2 (germline): DFQATT, SNEGSKA (reference sequence). DNA for the CDR3: TGCAGTGCTAAACCGGGACTAGCGGCCCTTTTT. Encoded protein: CSAKPGLAALF.

The genes are TRBV6-5 and TRBJ2-2, with 10 bases matching TRBD1. The CDR3 loop spans 14 amino acids. The junction had 6 bases not matched to a gene; V was cut back by 4 bases and J by 10 bases. Germline loops: CDR1 MNHEY, CDR2 SVGAGI. The CDR3 region is CASSSGTGAEELFF. Written as DNA, the CDR3 is TGTGCCAGCAGTTCCGGGACAGGGGCTGAGGAGCTGTTTTTT.

V and J are TRBV27 and TRBJ2-7; TRBD1 aligns across 9 bases. This CDR3 is 14 amino acids long. The germline V gene encodes CDR1 MNHEY and CDR2 SMNVEV (reference sequence). J lost 3 bases, V lost 3 bases, and 3 bases had no gene match. The CDR3 DNA sequence: TGTGCCAGCAGTTTGGGGACAGGGATCTACGAGCAGTACTTC. It yields the protein CASSLGTGIYEQYF.

The chain couples TRBV7-9 to TRBJ2-7; TRBD2 aligns across 12 bases. This CDR3 spans 15 amino acids. The V gene's germline CDR1 is SEHNR and CDR2 FQNEAQ (reference sequence). After removal of 0 bases from V and 5 bases from J, the junction contained 2 bases not matched to a gene. DNA of the CDR3: TGTGCCAGCAGCTTAGCGACTAGCGGGAGAAACGAGCAGTACTTC. This sequence encodes CASSLATSGRNEQYF. Full variable domain (outside the CDR3, taken from reference TRBV7-9 and TRBJ2-7): DTGVSQNPRHKITKRGQNVTFRCDPISEHNRLYWYRQTLGQGPEFLTYFQNEAQLEKSRLLSDRFSAERPKGSFSTLEIQRTEQGDSAMYLCASSLATSGRNEQYFGPGTRLTVT.

The rearrangement joins TRBV2 to TRBJ2-5; unclear D gene. The J call is uncertain, as TRBJ2-7 better fits the DNA end. The CDR3 contains 14 residues. The germline CDR1 and CDR2 sequences are SNHLY and FYNNEI. CDR3 loop: CASTRGPPSYEQYF. For the CDR3, the DNA is TGTGCCAGCACCCGAGGTCCTCCATCCTACGAGCAGTACTTC.

This chain connects TRBV18 to TRBJ1-1; D may be TRBD1 (5 bases). There are 15 residues in the CDR3. The V gene lost 3 bases and the J gene lost 5 bases, with 16 bases spanning the gap. The germline V gene has CDR1 KGHSH and CDR2 LQKENI. The CDR3 region has the DNA TGTGCCAGCTCACCTAGAAACAGTCGGGGGACTGAAGCTTTCTTT. Translation: CASSPRNSRGTEAFF. Using reference TRBV18 and TRBJ1-1 for the parts outside the CDR3, the full variable domain is NAGVMQNPRHLVRRRGQEARLRCSPMKGHSHVYWYRQLPEEGLKFMVYLQKENIIDESGMPKERFSAEFPKEGPSILRIQQVVRGDSAAYFCASSPRNSRGTEAFFGQGTRLTVV.

This chain joins TRBV4-2 and TRBJ2-2; TRBD2 might be the D (6 bases). Trimming took 4 bases from V and 6 from J, leaving 9 bases between them. CDR3 length equals 13 residues. Germline V CDR1 and CDR2: LGHNA, YNFKEQ. The CDR3 region is CASSRLEAGELFF. DNA of the CDR3: TGTGCCAGCAGCCGACTAGAGGCCGGGGAGCTGTTTTTT.